A single sample is the source of the 20 T cell receptor beta chains below, sequenced in a study of blood T cell repertoires in COVID-19 (dated by TCRdb to the early 2020s). The library was built by means of the immunoSEQ multiplex PCR assay. TCRdb took over this immuneACCESS table, retaining in-frame rearrangements with V and J assigned. Such tables are incomplete; in checked studies, under half of the missing clones stem from an unresolved V gene, and the remainder is unexplained. This sample holds about 100,000 clones; just over 90% were observed only once. Jointly, the top ten make up about 2.2% of the sample. The sample taken for sequencing was peripheral blood. These receptors all come from a man aged 50-60 years with active COVID-19.

J is TRBJ2-1 and V is TRBV11-2; TRBD1 is a possible D gene (6 bases). This CDR3 comprises 18 residues. V lost 5 bases to trimming and J lost 11 bases, with 31 bases between them. Germline V lookup: CDR1 SGHAT, CDR2 FQNNGV. The CDR3 DNA reads as TGTGCCAGCAGCCTCCCACAGGGTTGGAATTCCGGGAATGAGCAGCAGTTCTTC. It yields the protein CASSLPQGWNSGNEQQFF.

The chain's CDR3 is CASSMGLAGSYEQYV. The CDR3 DNA sequence: TGCGCCAGCAGCATGGGACTAGCGGGCTCCTACGAGCAGTACGTC. The V and J genes are TRBV5-1 and TRBJ2-7, with 12 bases matching TRBD2. This CDR3 has 15 residues. CDR1 SGHRS and CDR2 YFSETQ come from the germline V gene. Germline trimming cut 4 bases from V and 0 bases from J; bases unmatched to any gene: 2.

The rearrangement links TRBV24-1 to TRBJ2-1, with 10 positions matching TRBD2. The CDR3 has 16 residues. Germline V lookup: CDR1 KGHDR, CDR2 SFDVKD. The J segment lost 7 bases and the V segment lost 2 bases, leaving 7 bases of the junction unmatched. The CDR3, as DNA: TGTGCCACCAGTGATTCCCTAGCGGGAGCTTTGAATGAGCAGTTCTTC. It codes for CATSDSLAGALNEQFF.

The J gene is TRBJ2-7, the V gene TRBV11-2; 11 bases map to TRBD1. The CDR3 totals 15 residues. The germline V gene encodes CDR1 SGHAT and CDR2 FQNNGV. Germline trimming cut 5 bases from V and 3 bases from J; bases unmatched to any gene: 6. The CDR3 sequence is CASSKGQGAHYEQYV. CDR3 bases: TGTGCCAGCAGCAAAGGACAGGGGGCCCACTACGAGCAGTACGTC.

The chain combines TRBV20-1 with TRBJ1-2; possibly TRBD1 for D (5 bases). V was pared by 3 bases and J by 3 bases, with 11 bases between. This CDR3 comprises 13 residues. The germline V gene has CDR1 DFQATT and CDR2 SNEGSKA (reference sequence). As DNA, the CDR3 is TGCAGTGCTAGTCGGGGGAAGGACTATGGCTACACCTTC. It translates to CSASRGKDYGYTF.

This clone occurred a few times. The chain uses TRBV5-4 and TRBJ2-7; weak D call: TRBD1 (6 bases). Germline values: CDR1 SGHNT, CDR2 YYREEE (reference sequence). Trimming pared 2 bases from V and 4 bases from J, leaving 16 bases between. This CDR3 has 15 amino acids. The CDR3 region is CASSLGQGSLYEQYF. In nucleotides, the CDR3 is TGTGCCAGCAGCTTAGGTCAGGGGTCTTTATACGAGCAGTACTTC.

The chain employs TRBV27 and TRBJ2-5; 11 bases align to TRBD1. The J segment lost 5 bases and the V segment lost 0 bases, leaving 5 bases of the junction unmatched. This CDR3 contains 16 residues. Germline V gene sequence: CDR1 MNHEY, CDR2 SMNVEV (reference sequence). The CDR3 nucleotides are TGTGCCAGCAGTTTATCGGTCGGACAGGGGGCGGAGACCCAGTACTTC. The encoded protein is CASSLSVGQGAETQYF.

This clone has only one observation. This chain joins TRBV5-6 and TRBJ1-2; 11 bases are a match to TRBD1. Trimming took 7 bases from V and 8 from J; bases not matched to a gene: 4. The CDR3 is 12 amino acids. Germline CDR1 and CDR2: SGHDT and YYEEEE. The CDR3 nucleotides are TGTGCCAGCGGGAGGACAGGGGGCGGCTACACCTTC. Translation gives CASGRTGGGYTF.

CDR3 region: CASSLMTRTGSNTEAFF. CDR3 coding DNA: TGTGCCAGCAGCTTGATGACCCGGACAGGATCGAACACTGAAGCTTTCTTT. The gene calls are TRBV5-4 and TRBJ1-1; 7 bases map to TRBD1. Trimming took 1 base from V and 1 from J; bases not matched to a gene: 10. The CDR3 consists of 17 residues. From germline, CDR1 is SGHNT and CDR2 YYREEE (reference sequence).

The rearrangement uses TRBV19 and TRBJ2-5; TRBD1 agrees at 8 bases. The V gene's germline CDR1 is LNHDA and CDR2 SQIVND (reference sequence). The CDR3 has 14 amino acids. V trimming: 8 bases; J trimming: 4 bases; junction bases outside the gene matches: 9. Here the CDR3 DNA reads TGTGCCAGTCACAACAGGGGGATTGGAGAGACCCAGTACTTC. This gives the protein CASHNRGIGETQYF.

The chain has TRBV11-1 and TRBJ2-1, with 9 positions matching TRBD1. The V gene end was trimmed by 2 bases and the J gene end by 6 bases; junction bases not matched to a gene: 5. The CDR3 sequence is 15 residues long. Germline V gene lookup returns CDR1 SGHAT and CDR2 FQDESV (reference sequence). In DNA, the CDR3 is TGTGCCAGCAGCTTATCCAGGACAGGGGTCAATGAGCAGTTCTTC. Translated: CASSLSRTGVNEQFF.

V gene TRBV14 combines with J gene TRBJ2-3; 8 bases line up with TRBD2. CDR1 and CDR2 (germline): SGHDN, FVKESK. The ends lost 1 base at V and 14 bases at J; junction bases unmatched: 8. CDR3 length: 13 amino acids. The CDR3 protein is CASSQVDTGGAYF. CDR3 bases: TGTGCCAGCAGCCAAGTGGATACGGGAGGGGCGTATTTT.

J is TRBJ1-2 and V is TRBV6-5, with 7 bases that match TRBD1. CDR3 size: 14 residues. Germline V lookup: CDR1 MNHEY, CDR2 SVGAGI. V was clipped by 5 bases and J by 6 bases; unmatched bases: 9. This CDR3 is CASSKTGEQDGYTF. The DNA of the CDR3 is TGTGCCAGCAGTAAAACAGGGGAACAGGATGGCTACACCTTC.

V is TRBV6-5 and J is TRBJ1-1; D may be TRBD1 (6 bases). Trimming pared 5 bases from V and 1 base from J, leaving 8 bases between. The CDR3 has 13 amino acids. Germline CDR1 MNHEY, CDR2 SVGAGI. The CDR3 loop reads CASSRTANTEAFF. The CDR3 nucleotides are TGTGCCAGCAGTAGGACAGCGAACACTGAAGCTTTCTTT.

The chain has TRBV29-1 and TRBJ1-1; 7 nucleotides line up with TRBD1. The germline gives CDR1 SQVTM, CDR2 ANQGSEA. With V trimmed by 4 bases and J by 4 bases, 15 bases remained unmatched. CDR3 length equals 16 residues. CDR3 sequence: CSVVFEGARITTEAFF. In DNA, the CDR3 is TGCAGCGTTGTTTTTGAGGGGGCGCGGATTACCACTGAAGCTTTCTTT.

The chain uses TRBV6-5 and TRBJ2-7; 7 nucleotides line up with TRBD2. Germline V gene lookup returns CDR1 MNHEY and CDR2 SVGAGI. Trimming cost V 0 bases and J 5 bases; bases outside gene matches: 4. This CDR3 region has 14 residues. CDR3 DNA: TGTGCCAGCAGTTACTCCGCAGGGAGGGACGAGCAGTACGTC. Its translation is CASSYSAGRDEQYV.

The J gene is TRBJ1-1, the V gene TRBV3-1 (or the pseudogene TRBV3-2); 8 positions agree with TRBD1. This CDR3 is 13 amino acids long. CDR1 is LGHDT, CDR2 YNNKEL, per germline (reference sequence). V dropped 4 bases and J dropped 6; count of bases not matched to a gene: 4. Here the CDR3 DNA reads TGTGCCAGCAGCCTCGGGACAGGCGCTGAAGCTTTCTTT. This gives the protein CASSLGTGAEAFF.

This chain links TRBV6-6 with TRBJ2-7; D gene unclear. Trimming stripped 6 bases from V and 9 bases from J, with 15 bases between. Germline-derived CDR1 and CDR2 are MNHNY and SVGAGI (reference sequence). The CDR3 length is 12 residues. This chain's CDR3 is CASSPDLTAQYV. In nucleotides, the CDR3 is TGTGCCAGCAGCCCCGACTTGACGGCGCAGTACGTC.

The chain uses TRBV30 and TRBJ2-7, with 8 bases that match TRBD1. CDR3 length: 11 residues. V was clipped by 5 bases and J by 6 bases; unmatched bases: 3. CDR1 is GTSNPN and CDR2 is SVGIG in the germline V gene (reference sequence). CDR3 sequence: CAWSTGGEQYV. In nucleotides, the CDR3 is TGTGCCTGGTCTACAGGGGGCGAGCAGTACGTC.

The CDR3 coding sequence is TGTGCCAGCAGTAAGGACAGGGCATCACCCCTCCACTTT. As protein: CASSKDRASPLHF. The J gene is TRBJ1-6, the V gene TRBV6-5; 8 positions match TRBD1. The CDR3 sequence is 13 residues long. CDR1 is MNHEY, CDR2 SVGAGI, per germline. J gave up 10 bases and V 5 bases, and 4 bases lay outside the gene matches.